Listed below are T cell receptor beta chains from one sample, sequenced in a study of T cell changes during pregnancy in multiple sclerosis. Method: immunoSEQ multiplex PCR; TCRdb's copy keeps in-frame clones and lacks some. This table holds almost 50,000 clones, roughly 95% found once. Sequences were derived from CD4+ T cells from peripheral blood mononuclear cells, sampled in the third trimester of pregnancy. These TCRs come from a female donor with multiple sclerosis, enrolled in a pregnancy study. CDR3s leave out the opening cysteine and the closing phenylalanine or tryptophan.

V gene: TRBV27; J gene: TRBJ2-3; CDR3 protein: ASREKSEPTDTQY
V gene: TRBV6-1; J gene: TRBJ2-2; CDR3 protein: ASSGSRDRGTGELF
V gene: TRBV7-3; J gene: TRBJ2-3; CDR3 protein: ASSLTSTGVTDTQY
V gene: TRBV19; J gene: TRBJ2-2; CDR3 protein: ASSIGSSGSHGELF
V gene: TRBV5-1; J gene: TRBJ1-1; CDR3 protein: ASSSHPQGVGTEAF
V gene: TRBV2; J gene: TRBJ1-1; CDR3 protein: ASEAPQGNTEAF
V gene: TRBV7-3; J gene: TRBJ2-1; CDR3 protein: ASSLGTSGFYNEQF
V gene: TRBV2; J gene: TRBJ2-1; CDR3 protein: ASSDQVGGINEQF
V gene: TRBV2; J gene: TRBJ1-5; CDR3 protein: ASSGQVSNQPQH
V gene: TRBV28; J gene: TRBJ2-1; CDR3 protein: ASSPGGAGYNEQF
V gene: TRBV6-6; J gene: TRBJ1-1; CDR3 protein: ASRTGDTEAF
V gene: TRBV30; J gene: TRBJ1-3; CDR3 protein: AWSRQARGGNTIY
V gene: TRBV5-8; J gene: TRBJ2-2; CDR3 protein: ASSLVGADTGELF
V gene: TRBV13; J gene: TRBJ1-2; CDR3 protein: ASSLTTVAPHYGYT
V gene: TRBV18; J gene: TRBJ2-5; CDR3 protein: ASSPPSRRDETQY
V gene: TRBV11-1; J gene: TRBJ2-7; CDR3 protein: ASSPRGFGVPGEQY
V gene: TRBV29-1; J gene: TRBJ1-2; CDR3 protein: SVARARDGYT
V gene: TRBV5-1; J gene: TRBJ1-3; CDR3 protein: ASSLDTGAGNTIY
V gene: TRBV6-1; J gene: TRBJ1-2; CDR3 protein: ASGGTGIANYGYT
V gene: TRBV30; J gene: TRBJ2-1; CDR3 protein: AWSVGLGGKEQF
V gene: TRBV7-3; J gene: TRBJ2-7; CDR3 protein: ASSPTPGYEQY
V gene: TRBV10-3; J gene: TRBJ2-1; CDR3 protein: AISGVGAPGLAASNEQF
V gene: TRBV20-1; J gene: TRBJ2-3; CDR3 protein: SARTGDTQY
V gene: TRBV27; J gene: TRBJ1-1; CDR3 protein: ASREQGWTEAF
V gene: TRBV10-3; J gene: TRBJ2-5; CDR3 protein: AISESTAQETQY
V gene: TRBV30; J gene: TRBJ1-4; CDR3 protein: AWSLGTGNEKLF
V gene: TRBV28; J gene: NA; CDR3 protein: ASTRWAGGYEQY
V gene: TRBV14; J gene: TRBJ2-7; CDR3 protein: ASSQDARDYEQY
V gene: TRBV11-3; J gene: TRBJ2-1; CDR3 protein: ASSSDYRNEQF
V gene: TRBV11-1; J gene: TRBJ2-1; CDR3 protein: ASSLGTSGSNEQF
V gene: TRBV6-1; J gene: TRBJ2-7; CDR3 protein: ASRPGTAQYEQY
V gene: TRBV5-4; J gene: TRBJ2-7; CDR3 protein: ASSLGGKGQYEQY
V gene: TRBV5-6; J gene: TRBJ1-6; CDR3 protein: ASSLFGQGARNSPLH
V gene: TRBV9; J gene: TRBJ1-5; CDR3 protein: ASSVEAGINQPQH
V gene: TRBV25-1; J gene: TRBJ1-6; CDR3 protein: ASSALYNSPLH
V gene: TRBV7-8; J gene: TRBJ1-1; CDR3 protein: ASSPGGSRMEAF
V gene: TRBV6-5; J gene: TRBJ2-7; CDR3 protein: ASSYGGGRATYEQY
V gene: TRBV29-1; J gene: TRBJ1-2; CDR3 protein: SVVTGGFGYT
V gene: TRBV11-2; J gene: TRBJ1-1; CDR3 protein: ASSLEDRENTEAF
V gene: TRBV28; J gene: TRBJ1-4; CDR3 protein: ASSPGQGYEKLF
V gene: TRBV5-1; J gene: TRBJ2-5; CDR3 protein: ASSLGPGGETQY
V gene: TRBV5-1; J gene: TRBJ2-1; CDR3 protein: ASSLTMSSGINEQF
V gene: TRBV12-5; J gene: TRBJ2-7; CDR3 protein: ASGLVHKDGQFYEQY
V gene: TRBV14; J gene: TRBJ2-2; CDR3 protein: ASSGRLAGGSGELF
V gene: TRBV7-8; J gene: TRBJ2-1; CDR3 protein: ASSLAVSSYNEQF
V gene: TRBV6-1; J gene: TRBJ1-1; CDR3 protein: ASSHGDTEAF
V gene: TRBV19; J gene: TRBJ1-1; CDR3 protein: ASSIYRGTVTTEAF
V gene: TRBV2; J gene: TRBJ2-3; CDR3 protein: ASSHDRDRFYDTQY
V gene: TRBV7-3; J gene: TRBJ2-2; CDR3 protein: ASSLTPSNTGELF
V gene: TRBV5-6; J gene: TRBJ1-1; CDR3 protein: ASSLMGQGVTEAF
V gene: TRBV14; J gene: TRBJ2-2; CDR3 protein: ASSVIAGANTGELF
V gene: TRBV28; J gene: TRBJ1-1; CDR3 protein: ASNPGGQGGAF
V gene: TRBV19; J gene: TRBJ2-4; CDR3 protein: ASRGVTIQY
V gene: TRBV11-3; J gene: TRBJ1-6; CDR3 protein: ASSFTGHSPLH